Listed below are T cell receptor beta chains from one sample, sequenced in a study of blood T cell repertoires in COVID-19. Generated by immunoSEQ multiplex PCR, the TCRdb table keeps only in-frame clones and is missing some. The sample includes around 150,000 clones, around 90% of them seen just once. The specimen was peripheral blood. Receptor source: a young man with acute or convalescent COVID-19. CDR3s include the opening cysteine and the closing phenylalanine or tryptophan. Each record gives: D gene, clone size, V gene, J gene, CDR3 protein, CDR3 DNA. D genes are given only for firm matches. Clone size is shown for a subset of rows, as once, few, many or a class of expanded clone.

d_call: .
clone_size: .
v_call: TRBV25-1
j_call: TRBJ1-1
cdr3_aa: CASRMNTEAFF
cdr3_nt: TGTGCCAGTCGTATGAACACTGAAGCTTTCTTT

d_call: .
clone_size: .
v_call: TRBV6-6
j_call: TRBJ1-2
cdr3_aa: CASSNGRAGANYGYTF
cdr3_nt: TGTGCCAGCAGTAATGGAAGGGCAGGGGCGAACTATGGCTACACCTTC

d_call: .
clone_size: .
v_call: TRBV5-1
j_call: TRBJ2-3
cdr3_aa: CASRPTAELSDTQYF
cdr3_nt: TGCGCCAGCAGGCCAACTGCCGAATTGTCAGATACGCAGTATTTT

d_call: .
clone_size: .
v_call: TRBV7-9
j_call: TRBJ1-6
cdr3_aa: CASSSQGRNSPLHF
cdr3_nt: TGTGCCAGCAGTTCACAGGGAAGGAATTCACCCCTCCACTTT

d_call: TRBD1
clone_size: .
v_call: TRBV5-6
j_call: TRBJ1-2
cdr3_aa: CASSLEGTGTTWGGYTF
cdr3_nt: TGTGCCAGCAGCTTGGAGGGGACAGGGACTACCTGGGGGGGCTACACCTTC

d_call: .
clone_size: .
v_call: TRBV5-6
j_call: TRBJ2-4
cdr3_aa: CASSLNTGSIQYF
cdr3_nt: TGTGCCAGCAGCTTGAACACAGGGTCCATTCAGTACTTC

d_call: .
clone_size: .
v_call: TRBV24-1
j_call: TRBJ2-3
cdr3_aa: CATSASGESTDTQYF
cdr3_nt: TGTGCCACCAGTGCCTCGGGGGAAAGCACAGATACGCAGTATTTT

d_call: .
clone_size: .
v_call: TRBV3-1/TRBV3-2
j_call: TRBJ1-5
cdr3_aa: CASSQDRGSDQPQHF
cdr3_nt: TGTGCCAGCAGCCAAGATCGGGGTTCTGATCAGCCCCAGCATTTT

d_call: .
clone_size: .
v_call: TRBV7-2
j_call: TRBJ1-1
cdr3_aa: CASSSGQGMTEAFF
cdr3_nt: TGTGCCAGCAGCTCCGGACAAGGAATGACTGAAGCTTTCTTT

d_call: .
clone_size: .
v_call: TRBV27
j_call: TRBJ1-4
cdr3_aa: CASSPTIHRAGEKLFF
cdr3_nt: TGTGCCAGCAGCCCTACAATCCACAGGGCGGGTGAAAAACTGTTTTTT

d_call: TRBD1
clone_size: .
v_call: TRBV24-1
j_call: TRBJ2-3
cdr3_aa: CATSSGQGTDTQYF
cdr3_nt: TGTGCCACCAGTTCAGGACAGGGAACAGATACGCAGTATTTT

d_call: .
clone_size: .
v_call: TRBV6-5
j_call: TRBJ1-4
cdr3_aa: CASSYDQYNEKLFF
cdr3_nt: TGTGCCAGCAGTTACGATCAGTATAATGAAAAACTGTTTTTT

d_call: .
clone_size: .
v_call: TRBV18
j_call: TRBJ1-1
cdr3_aa: CASSPQHNTEAFF
cdr3_nt: TGTGCCAGCTCACCACAACACAACACTGAAGCTTTCTTT

d_call: TRBD2
clone_size: .
v_call: TRBV7-9
j_call: TRBJ2-1
cdr3_aa: CASSKSGAGYNEQFF
cdr3_nt: TGTGCCAGCAGCAAGAGCGGGGCGGGATACAATGAGCAGTTCTTC

d_call: .
clone_size: .
v_call: TRBV7-9
j_call: TRBJ1-6
cdr3_aa: CASSLAAGMGSPLHF
cdr3_nt: TGTGCCAGCAGCTTAGCGGCAGGGATGGGTTCACCCCTCCACTTT

d_call: TRBD1
clone_size: once
v_call: TRBV12-3/TRBV12-4
j_call: TRBJ1-2
cdr3_aa: CASTGQGTYGYTF
cdr3_nt: TGTGCCAGCACGGGACAGGGCACTTATGGCTACACCTTC

d_call: .
clone_size: .
v_call: TRBV7-2
j_call: TRBJ1-5
cdr3_aa: CASSLSTDSLYSNQPQHF
cdr3_nt: TGTGCCAGCAGCTTATCGACAGATTCCCTTTATAGCAATCAGCCCCAGCATTTT

d_call: .
clone_size: .
v_call: TRBV5-6
j_call: TRBJ1-4
cdr3_aa: CASSPRGQRFRGLFF
cdr3_nt: TGTGCCAGCAGCCCGCGAGGACAGAGATTTCGTGGGCTGTTTTTT

d_call: TRBD1
clone_size: .
v_call: TRBV3-1/TRBV3-2
j_call: TRBJ1-4
cdr3_aa: CASSQPGQVTEKLFF
cdr3_nt: TGTGCCAGCAGCCAACCGGGACAGGTTACGGAAAAACTGTTTTTT

d_call: .
clone_size: once
v_call: TRBV4-1
j_call: TRBJ1-6
cdr3_aa: CASSQPGRGVGSPLHF
cdr3_nt: TGCGCCAGCAGCCAACCAGGGCGAGGAGTAGGTTCACCCCTCCACTTT

d_call: TRBD1
clone_size: .
v_call: TRBV6-5
j_call: TRBJ2-7
cdr3_aa: CASSLDRGKNYEQYF
cdr3_nt: TGTGCCAGCAGTTTGGACAGGGGCAAGAACTACGAGCAGTACTTC

d_call: TRBD1
clone_size: .
v_call: TRBV5-4
j_call: TRBJ1-6
cdr3_aa: CASSLGRGNSPLHF
cdr3_nt: TGTGCCAGCAGCTTGGGCAGGGGGAATTCACCCCTCCACTTT

d_call: .
clone_size: .
v_call: TRBV11-2
j_call: TRBJ1-4
cdr3_aa: CASRSNDRWGEKLFF
cdr3_nt: TGTGCCAGCAGATCCAACGACAGGTGGGGTGAAAAACTGTTTTTT

d_call: TRBD1
clone_size: few
v_call: TRBV27
j_call: TRBJ2-7
cdr3_aa: CASSLSLTGDFSYEQYF
cdr3_nt: TGTGCCAGCAGTTTATCTCTTACAGGGGATTTTTCCTACGAGCAGTACTTC

d_call: .
clone_size: .
v_call: TRBV6-2/TRBV6-3
j_call: TRBJ1-6
cdr3_aa: CASSYSGDSTLHF
cdr3_nt: TGTGCCAGCAGTTACTCGGGAGACTCCACCCTCCACTTT

d_call: TRBD2
clone_size: few
v_call: TRBV14
j_call: TRBJ2-1
cdr3_aa: CASSPTLLAGVHNEQFF
cdr3_nt: TGTGCCAGCAGCCCGACCTTACTAGCGGGGGTCCACAATGAGCAGTTCTTC

d_call: .
clone_size: .
v_call: TRBV15
j_call: TRBJ1-1
cdr3_aa: CATSLANTEAFF
cdr3_nt: TGTGCCACCAGCTTGGCGAACACTGAAGCTTTCTTT

d_call: TRBD1
clone_size: .
v_call: TRBV5-1
j_call: TRBJ2-7
cdr3_aa: CASSLGDRGLGEQYF
cdr3_nt: TGCGCCAGCAGCTTGGGCGACAGGGGGCTGGGCGAGCAGTACTTC

d_call: .
clone_size: .
v_call: TRBV18
j_call: TRBJ1-1
cdr3_aa: CASSPGEKNTEAFF
cdr3_nt: TGTGCCAGCTCACCAGGGGAGAAGAACACTGAAGCTTTCTTT

d_call: .
clone_size: .
v_call: TRBV5-1
j_call: TRBJ1-1
cdr3_aa: CASSLLQGADTEAFF
cdr3_nt: TGCGCCAGCAGCTTACTACAGGGTGCGGACACTGAAGCTTTCTTT

d_call: .
clone_size: once
v_call: TRBV11-2
j_call: TRBJ1-5
cdr3_aa: CASSLRIVDRVDQPQHF
cdr3_nt: TGTGCCAGCAGCCTTCGAATCGTAGACAGAGTAGATCAGCCCCAGCATTTT

d_call: .
clone_size: .
v_call: TRBV3-1/TRBV3-2
j_call: TRBJ2-5
cdr3_aa: CASSLYNSQEIQYF
cdr3_nt: TGTGCCAGCAGCCTATACAACAGTCAAGAGATCCAGTACTTC

d_call: .
clone_size: .
v_call: TRBV27
j_call: TRBJ1-2
cdr3_aa: CASSRNPGAGWGGYTF
cdr3_nt: TGTGCCAGCAGTCGAAATCCCGGCGCAGGGTGGGGTGGCTACACCTTC

d_call: TRBD1
clone_size: .
v_call: TRBV25-1
j_call: TRBJ1-3
cdr3_aa: CASSEYPGTGGGNTIYF
cdr3_nt: TGTGCCAGCAGTGAATACCCCGGGACAGGGGGAGGCAACACCATATATTTT

d_call: .
clone_size: .
v_call: TRBV21-1
j_call: TRBJ1-4
cdr3_aa: CASSKTGWGPFSLNEKLFF
cdr3_nt: TGTGCCAGCAGCAAAACGGGTTGGGGCCCTTTTAGTCTTAATGAAAAACTGTTTTTT

d_call: .
clone_size: .
v_call: TRBV6-6
j_call: TRBJ2-7
cdr3_aa: CASSYGTDRISYEQYF
cdr3_nt: TGTGCCAGCAGTTACGGCACAGACAGGATCTCCTACGAGCAGTACTTC

d_call: .
clone_size: .
v_call: TRBV12-3/TRBV12-4
j_call: TRBJ1-1
cdr3_aa: CASSFNVNTEAFF
cdr3_nt: TGTGCCAGCAGTTTTAATGTGAACACTGAAGCTTTCTTT

d_call: .
clone_size: .
v_call: TRBV12-3/TRBV12-4
j_call: TRBJ1-2
cdr3_aa: CASSFPGDYGYTF
cdr3_nt: TGTGCCAGCAGTTTTCCGGGGGACTATGGCTACACCTTC

d_call: .
clone_size: .
v_call: TRBV18
j_call: TRBJ1-3
cdr3_aa: CASSPPDSRLSGNTIYF
cdr3_nt: TGTGCCAGCTCACCACCGGACAGTCGGCTCTCTGGAAACACCATATATTTT

d_call: TRBD2
clone_size: .
v_call: TRBV5-1
j_call: TRBJ2-1
cdr3_aa: CASSSSSGRAAFDEQFF
cdr3_nt: TGCGCCAGCAGCTCCTCTAGCGGGAGGGCGGCTTTCGATGAGCAGTTCTTC

d_call: .
clone_size: .
v_call: TRBV25-1
j_call: TRBJ2-5
cdr3_aa: CASSVRDSRETQYF
cdr3_nt: TGTGCCAGCAGTGTCCGGGACTCCCGGGAGACTCAGTACTTC

d_call: TRBD2
clone_size: .
v_call: TRBV10-1
j_call: TRBJ2-7
cdr3_aa: CASSPGLGGDEQYF
cdr3_nt: TGCGCCAGCAGTCCGGGACTAGGAGGAGACGAGCAGTACTTC

d_call: TRBD1
clone_size: .
v_call: TRBV12-5
j_call: TRBJ1-2
cdr3_aa: CASGLGDRQSGYTF
cdr3_nt: TGTGCTAGTGGCCTGGGGGACAGGCAGTCTGGCTACACCTTC

d_call: TRBD1
clone_size: .
v_call: TRBV7-9
j_call: TRBJ1-1
cdr3_aa: CASSFYRGPAFF
cdr3_nt: TGTGCCAGCAGCTTTTACAGGGGTCCAGCTTTCTTT

d_call: .
clone_size: .
v_call: TRBV6-4
j_call: TRBJ1-2
cdr3_aa: CASSPGQGNYGYTF
cdr3_nt: TGTGCCAGCAGCCCCGGCCAGGGAAACTATGGCTACACCTTC

d_call: .
clone_size: .
v_call: TRBV4-1
j_call: TRBJ2-3
cdr3_aa: CASSHILATTDTQYF
cdr3_nt: TGCGCCAGCAGCCACATACTAGCCACCACAGATACGCAGTATTTT

d_call: .
clone_size: .
v_call: TRBV19
j_call: TRBJ1-5
cdr3_aa: CASSGSHLYSNQPQHF
cdr3_nt: TGTGCCAGTAGCGGGTCACACTTATATAGCAATCAGCCCCAGCATTTT

d_call: .
clone_size: .
v_call: TRBV29-1
j_call: TRBJ1-1
cdr3_aa: CSVYTNTEAFF
cdr3_nt: TGCAGCGTTTACACGAACACTGAAGCTTTCTTT

d_call: .
clone_size: .
v_call: TRBV5-8
j_call: TRBJ2-7
cdr3_aa: CASSPPNEQYF
cdr3_nt: TGTGCCAGCAGCCCCCCCAACGAGCAGTACTTC

d_call: .
clone_size: .
v_call: TRBV14
j_call: TRBJ1-1
cdr3_aa: CASSFRQPRNTEAFF
cdr3_nt: TGTGCCAGCAGCTTCCGACAGCCAAGGAACACTGAAGCTTTCTTT

d_call: TRBD2
clone_size: .
v_call: TRBV2
j_call: TRBJ2-3
cdr3_aa: CASQKSLAGGHDTDTQYF
cdr3_nt: TGTGCCAGCCAAAAGTCGCTAGCGGGGGGACACGACACAGATACGCAGTATTTT

d_call: TRBD1
clone_size: .
v_call: TRBV9
j_call: TRBJ2-2
cdr3_aa: CASSRDRGRGELFF
cdr3_nt: TGTGCCAGCAGCCGGGACAGGGGAAGAGGGGAGCTGTTTTTT

d_call: .
clone_size: .
v_call: TRBV5-1
j_call: TRBJ2-7
cdr3_aa: CASSLAEPSYEQYF
cdr3_nt: TGCGCCAGCAGCTTGGCCGAGCCTTCCTACGAGCAGTACTTC

d_call: TRBD1
clone_size: .
v_call: TRBV12-3/TRBV12-4
j_call: TRBJ2-7
cdr3_aa: CASSLETGDEQYF
cdr3_nt: TGTGCCAGCAGTTTAGAGACAGGGGACGAGCAGTACTTC